The T cell receptor beta chain described here comes from a study of a mutant IDH1 vaccine in newly diagnosed glioma. About the research overall: Before enrollment, patients got radiotherapy alone, temozolomide alone, or mostly the combination.

The time point denotes: week 23, last vaccination. Doses of 300 ug of mutant IDH1 20-mer peptide were given with topical imiquimod. The repertoire was sequenced with immunoSEQ multiplex PCR; TCRdb's copy has only in-frame clones and lacks some. The sample has 52,000 or so clones, about four fifths seen once. Notes on this clone: Its antigen is as yet unknown.

The ends lost 4 bases at V and 5 bases at J; junction bases unmatched: 8. The CDR3 runs 15 residues. Germline CDR1 MRHNA, CDR2 SNTAGT. The chain uses TRBV6-4 and TRBJ2-3, with 8 bases lining up with TRBD2. This sequence originates from a middle-aged man with glioma. Sequencing was performed on PBMCs, taken from a glioma patient whose treatment included an IDH1 peptide vaccine. CDR3 nucleotide sequence: TGTGCCAGCAGTGCTACGGGACTAGGGATAGATACGCAGTATTTT. Its protein product is CASSATGLGIDTQYF.